This is a list of T cell receptor beta chains from one sample in a study of T-cell reconstitution after alpha-beta-depleted transplantation in children. Each CDR3 protein is one row after TCRdb ran MiXCR on the PCR reads. Among approximately 150,000 distinct CDR3 sequences listed, 7.5% to 9% were seen once. The sample consisted of PBMCs, mostly from graft donor cells, taken 180 days after TCRalphabeta/CD19-depleted stem cell transplant. The source of these receptors is a female patient between 2 and 15 years old who had a stem cell transplant for congenital amegakaryocytic thrombocytopenia, so the T cells may come from the graft donor. Both conserved end residues are part of each CDR3. D genes are given only for firm matches.

V gene	J gene	D gene	CDR3 protein
TRBV28	TRBJ2-1	.	CASNGVRGNEQFF
TRBV5-1	TRBJ2-3	TRBD2	CASSLWAGGYTDTQYF
TRBV10-3	TRBJ2-7	.	CAISRDLAGPYKQYF
TRBV10-3	TRBJ2-2	.	CAISGGSDTGELFF
TRBV7-2	TRBJ2-3	TRBD1	CASSSWRTGEADTQYF
TRBV11-3	TRBJ2-2	.	CASSLDGSRTGELFF
TRBV21-1	TRBJ1-5	.	CASIHPAGRGSEGAYSNQPQHF
TRBV7-6	TRBJ2-3	TRBD1	CASSFTGGSDTQYF
TRBV10-3	TRBJ2-1	TRBD2	CAASSGRARGNEQFF
TRBV2	TRBJ2-2	TRBD2	CASSPQPTSGNTGELFF
TRBV6-1	TRBJ1-4	.	CASTIGRGRGEKLFF
TRBV6-5	TRBJ2-1	TRBD1	CASSLRQGVYNEQFF
TRBV6-5	TRBJ2-7	TRBD1	CASSLTGGKISYEQYF
TRBV20-1	TRBJ2-5	TRBD2	CSASSSGSRETQYF
TRBV9	TRBJ2-3	TRBD2	CASSVGLAGLGTDTQYF
TRBV12-3/TRBV12-4	TRBJ2-1	.	CASRQRREPSGYNEQFF
TRBV29-1	TRBJ2-2	.	CSVAGNTGELFF
TRBV20-1	TRBJ2-5	TRBD2	CSAGDYQETQYF
TRBV12-3/TRBV12-4	TRBJ2-1	TRBD2	CASSLTAGNSYNEQFF
TRBV20-1	TRBJ1-3	.	CSAPSPQRSSGNTIYF
TRBV24-1	TRBJ2-3	.	CATSGAGAVDTQYF
TRBV3-1	TRBJ2-1	TRBD2	CASSQELAGSQFF
TRBV27	TRBJ2-5	.	CASSLALPWGAHQETQYF
TRBV7-3	TRBJ2-1	.	CASSFRSGNEQFF
TRBV12-3/TRBV12-4	TRBJ1-2	.	CASKGFTNYGYTF
TRBV6-6	TRBJ2-7	.	CASSYNSYEQYF
TRBV7-6	TRBJ2-1	.	CASSPNRDAYNEQFF